Listed below are T cell receptor beta chains from one sample, sequenced in a study of blood T cell repertoires in COVID-19. Only in-frame clones appear in the TCRdb table, and some are missing; sequencing was by immunoSEQ multiplex PCR. The table has 300,000 to 400,000 clones, over 75% seen once. The sample was PBMCs or T cells enriched from blood (not recorded which). These receptors were collected from a man aged 30-40 years who had recovered from COVID-19. The CDR3 runs from the conserved cysteine through the conserved F or W. D genes are given only for firm matches. Clone size is not always given. Where it is, it says once, few, many or a class for expanded clones.

-	-	TRBV5-1	TRBJ1-1	TGCGCCAGCAGTGTTCAGGGGAACACTGAAGCTTTCTTT	CASSVQGNTEAFF
once	-	TRBV3-1/TRBV3-2	TRBJ2-1	TGTGCCAGCAGCCAAGACCGGTCCCCTTGGGCTGAGCAGTTCTTC	CASSQDRSPWAEQFF
few	-	TRBV30	TRBJ2-7	TGTGCCTACGAACCCGGGGGGCTCGAGCAGTACTTC	CAYEPGGLEQYF
few	-	TRBV7-9	TRBJ2-5	TGTGCCAGCAGCTTACACGGGGAGACCCAGTACTTC	CASSLHGETQYF
-	-	TRBV5-1	TRBJ1-1	TGCGCCAGCAGCCGTCAGGAGAACACTGAAGCTTTCTTT	CASSRQENTEAFF
-	TRBD1	TRBV5-4	TRBJ1-2	TGTGCCAGCAGCTCACCCGACAGGGTTGCTGGCTACACCTTC	CASSSPDRVAGYTF
few	-	TRBV6-4	TRBJ2-3	TGTGCCAGCTCCCGGGACACAACAGATACGCAGTATTTT	CASSRDTTDTQYF
-	-	TRBV5-1	TRBJ1-1	TGCGCCAGCAGCCCCCGTTCAACAGGGTCGGGTGAAGCTTTCTTT	CASSPRSTGSGEAFF
-	-	TRBV7-3	TRBJ2-7	TGTGCCAGCAGTCCCACTGGGGGGGCACGCGAGCAGTACTTC	CASSPTGGAREQYF
-	TRBD1	TRBV11-1	TRBJ1-2	TGTGCCAGCAGCTTAGCGCAAGGACAGGGGTCTGGCTACACCTTC	CASSLAQGQGSGYTF
-	TRBD2	TRBV6-5	TRBJ2-2	TGTGCCAGCAGTTCCCTAGCGGGGGGGAACACCGGGGAGCTGTTTTTT	CASSSLAGGNTGELFF
-	-	TRBV9	TRBJ1-2	TGTGCCAGCACCTCAACTGATTTCTATGGCTACACCTTC	CASTSTDFYGYTF
-	-	TRBV9	TRBJ2-3	TGTGCCAGCAGCGCCGGGGACACAAAGACAGATACGCAGTATTTT	CASSAGDTKTDTQYF
-	TRBD1	TRBV15	TRBJ2-7	TGTGCCACCAGCAGAGATCGGGACAGGGTTTACGAGCAGTACTTC	CATSRDRDRVYEQYF
-	TRBD1	TRBV7-6	TRBJ2-3	TGTGCCAGCAGCTTCCCGCAAACAGGGGGCACAGATACGCAGTATTTT	CASSFPQTGGTDTQYF
-	-	TRBV2	TRBJ2-7	TGTGCCAGCAGCGAAACAGTAGACTACGAGCAGTACTTC	CASSETVDYEQYF
once	TRBD1	TRBV9	TRBJ1-1	TGTGCCAGCACAGAACAGGGGATGAACACTGAAGCTTTCTTT	CASTEQGMNTEAFF
-	-	TRBV6-1	TRBJ2-3	TGTGCCAGCAGTGAAGTCGGAGATACGCAGTATTTT	CASSEVGDTQYF
-	-	TRBV28	TRBJ1-6	TGTGCCAGCACCCTCCTTTCACCCCTCCACTTT	CASTLLSPLHF
-	TRBD1	TRBV7-9	TRBJ2-1	TGTGCCAGCAGCTTGCGACAGGGGGTTCATAATGAGCAGTTCTTC	CASSLRQGVHNEQFF
-	-	TRBV7-9	TRBJ1-2	TGTGCCAGCATCGAGGGCTCAGGCTATGGCTACACCTTC	CASIEGSGYGYTF
-	TRBD1	TRBV28	TRBJ1-6	TGTGCCAGCAGTTCACCGGGACAGGGTTCACCCCTCCACTTT	CASSSPGQGSPLHF
-	-	TRBV10-1	TRBJ1-6	TGCGCCAGCAGGGACAAGCTGGATTCACCCCTCCACTTT	CASRDKLDSPLHF
-	-	TRBV14	TRBJ1-1	TGTGCCAGCAGCCAAGTCCAGGGGCGCACTGAAGCTTTCTTT	CASSQVQGRTEAFF
-	TRBD1	TRBV2	TRBJ1-2	TGTGCCAGCCGGGGACAGTTCACTAACTATGGCTACACCTTC	CASRGQFTNYGYTF
-	-	TRBV28	TRBJ1-1	TGTGCCAGCACCTTCGGGGTTTTGGACACTGAAGCTTTCTTT	CASTFGVLDTEAFF
-	TRBD2	TRBV5-4	TRBJ2-3	TGTGCCAGCAGGTCACTAGCGGGGGGGCCGTCAGATACGCAGTATTTT	CASRSLAGGPSDTQYF
-	-	TRBV24-1	TRBJ1-2	TGTGCCACCAGTGATTATCCAGGCCTCTACACCTTC	CATSDYPGLYTF
-	TRBD1	TRBV28	TRBJ2-7	TGTGCCAGCAGTGCCTACAGGGGGACCTACGAGCAGTACTTC	CASSAYRGTYEQYF
-	-	TRBV29-1	TRBJ2-3	TGCAGCGCGGGCGGAGCGGTAATAACAGATACGCAGTATTTT	CSAGGAVITDTQYF
once	-	TRBV6-5	TRBJ2-2	TGTGCCAGCAGAAGGGGCGCGAACACCGGGGAGCTGTTTTTT	CASRRGANTGELFF
-	-	TRBV2	TRBJ2-7	TGTGCCAGCAGTGTCAGGTCCTACAAGCAGTACTTC	CASSVRSYKQYF
-	-	TRBV10-3	TRBJ1-6	TGTGCCATCAGCCCGAACTTACGTTCACCCCTCCACTTT	CAISPNLRSPLHF
few	-	TRBV12-3/TRBV12-4	TRBJ1-5	TGTGCCAGCAACACAGTTCTCAATCAGCCCCAGCATTTT	CASNTVLNQPQHF
-	TRBD1	TRBV30	TRBJ2-1	TGTGCCTGGAGCCGGGACAGGGGGCGTAATGAGCAGTTCTTC	CAWSRDRGRNEQFF
-	-	TRBV5-1	TRBJ1-1	TGCGCCAGCAGCTTGGCCGTCGGTAACACTGAAGCTTTCTTT	CASSLAVGNTEAFF
-	-	TRBV4-1	TRBJ1-5	TGCGCCAGCAGCCAAGGACAGGAGAATCAGCCCCAGCATTTT	CASSQGQENQPQHF
-	TRBD1	TRBV27	TRBJ1-6	TGTGCCAGCAAACCCCGGGACAGTAATTCACCCCTCCACTTT	CASKPRDSNSPLHF
once	-	TRBV3-1/TRBV3-2	TRBJ2-7	TGTGCCAGCAGCCAAGTCCAGGGGGGTCCCTACGAGCAGTACTTC	CASSQVQGGPYEQYF
-	-	TRBV5-5	TRBJ2-7	TGTGCCAGCAGCTTGGTAGGAACAGGAATGAGCTCCTACGAGCAGTACTTC	CASSLVGTGMSSYEQYF
once	-	TRBV7-9	TRBJ2-5	TGTGCCAGCAGCGCCAAGACTGAGACGGTCGAGACCCAGTACTTC	CASSAKTETVETQYF
-	TRBD1	TRBV27	TRBJ1-1	TGTGCCAGCACCCGTTTCCCGGGACAGGGGGCGAACACTGAAGCTTTCTTT	CASTRFPGQGANTEAFF
-	TRBD1	TRBV7-9	TRBJ1-1	TGTGCCAGCAGCTACCAGGGGGCTGGCACTGAAGCTTTCTTT	CASSYQGAGTEAFF
-	-	TRBV28	TRBJ1-2	TGTGCCAGCTTTCACTCCCTACCCCAGGCAGGGGAATATGGCTACACCTTC	CASFHSLPQAGEYGYTF
once	-	TRBV5-6	TRBJ1-4	TGTGCCAGCAGTCGGAGCCTAACTCCTAATGAAAAACTGTTTTTT	CASSRSLTPNEKLFF
once	TRBD1	TRBV29-1	TRBJ1-2	TGCAGCGTGGGACAGGGAGGCTATGGCTACACCTTC	CSVGQGGYGYTF
-	-	TRBV18	TRBJ1-5	TGTGCCAGCTCACCCATACTTCTACAGGGATATAGCAATCAGCCCCAGCATTTT	CASSPILLQGYSNQPQHF
once	TRBD1	TRBV6-2/TRBV6-3	TRBJ2-5	TGTGCCAGCAGTTACGTGGGACAGGGGATTTGGGAGACCCAGTACTTC	CASSYVGQGIWETQYF
-	-	TRBV9	TRBJ2-5	TGTGCCAGCAGCGTAAGGCTCGGGACACCCCACCTCATCTCGATAAGGTACTTC	CASSVRLGTPHLISIRYF